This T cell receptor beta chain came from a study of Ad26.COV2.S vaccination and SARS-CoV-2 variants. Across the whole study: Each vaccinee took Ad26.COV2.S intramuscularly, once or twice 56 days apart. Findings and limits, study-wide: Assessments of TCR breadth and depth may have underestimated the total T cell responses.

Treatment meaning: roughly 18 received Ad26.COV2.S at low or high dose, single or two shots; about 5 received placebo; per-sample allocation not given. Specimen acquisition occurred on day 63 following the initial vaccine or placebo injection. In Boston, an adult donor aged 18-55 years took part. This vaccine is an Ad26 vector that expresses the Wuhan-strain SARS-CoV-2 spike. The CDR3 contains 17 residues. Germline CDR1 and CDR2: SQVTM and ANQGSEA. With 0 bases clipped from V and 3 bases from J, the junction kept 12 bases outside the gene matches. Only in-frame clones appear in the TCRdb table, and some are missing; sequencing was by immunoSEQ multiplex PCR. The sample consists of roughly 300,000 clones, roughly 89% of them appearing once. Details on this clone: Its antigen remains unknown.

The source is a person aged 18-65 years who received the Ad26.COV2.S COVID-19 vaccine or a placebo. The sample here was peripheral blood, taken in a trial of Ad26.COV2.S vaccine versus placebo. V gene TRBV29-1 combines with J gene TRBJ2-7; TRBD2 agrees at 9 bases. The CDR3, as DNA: TGCAGCGTTGAAGATTGGGTCTGGAGCGGGAGGTACTACGAGCAGTACTTC. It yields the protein CSVEDWVWSGRYYEQYF.